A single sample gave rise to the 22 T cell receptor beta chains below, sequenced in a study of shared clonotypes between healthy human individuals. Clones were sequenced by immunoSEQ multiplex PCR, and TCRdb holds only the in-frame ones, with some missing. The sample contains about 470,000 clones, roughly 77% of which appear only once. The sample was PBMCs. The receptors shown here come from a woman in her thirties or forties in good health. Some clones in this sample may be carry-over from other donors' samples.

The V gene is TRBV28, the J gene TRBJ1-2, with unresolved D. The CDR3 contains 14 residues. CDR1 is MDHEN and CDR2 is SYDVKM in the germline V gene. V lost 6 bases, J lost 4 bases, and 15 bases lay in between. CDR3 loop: CASRDDKVPYGYTF. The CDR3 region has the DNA TGTGCCAGCAGGGATGACAAAGTCCCCTATGGCTACACCTTC.

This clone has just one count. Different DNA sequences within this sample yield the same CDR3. CDR3 in DNA: TGTGCCACCAGCAGAGATCGGTACCAAGAGACCCAGTACTTC. Amino acids: CATSRDRYQETQYF. The chain has TRBV15 and TRBJ2-5; D uncertain. V was clipped by 0 bases and J by 0 bases, with 5 bases between them. Germline lookup yields CDR1 LNHNV and CDR2 YYDKDF (reference sequence). CDR3 length: 14 residues.

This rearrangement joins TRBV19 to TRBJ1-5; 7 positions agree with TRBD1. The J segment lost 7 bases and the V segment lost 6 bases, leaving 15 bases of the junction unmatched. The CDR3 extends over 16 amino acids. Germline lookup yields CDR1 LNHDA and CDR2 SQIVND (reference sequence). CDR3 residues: CASRGTAAGSRQPQHF. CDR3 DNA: TGTGCCAGTAGGGGGACAGCGGCGGGCTCCAGGCAGCCCCAGCATTTT.

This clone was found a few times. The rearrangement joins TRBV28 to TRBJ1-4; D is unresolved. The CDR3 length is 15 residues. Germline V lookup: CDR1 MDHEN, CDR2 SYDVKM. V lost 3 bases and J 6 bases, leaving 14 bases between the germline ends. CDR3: CASSFLSGADEKLFF. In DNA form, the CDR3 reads TGTGCCAGCAGTTTCTTATCGGGCGCGGATGAAAAACTGTTTTTT.

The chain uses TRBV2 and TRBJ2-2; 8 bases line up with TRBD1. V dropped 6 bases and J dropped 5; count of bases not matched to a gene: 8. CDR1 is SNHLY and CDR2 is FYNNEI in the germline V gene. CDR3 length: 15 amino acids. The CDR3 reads CASRETRQGTGELFF. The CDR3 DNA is TGTGCCAGCAGGGAGACAAGACAGGGGACCGGGGAGCTGTTTTTT.

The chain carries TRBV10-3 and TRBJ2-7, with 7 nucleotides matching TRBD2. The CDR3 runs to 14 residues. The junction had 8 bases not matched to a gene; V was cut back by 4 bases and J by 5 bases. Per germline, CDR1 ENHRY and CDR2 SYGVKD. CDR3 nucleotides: TGTGCCATCAGTGGGCTAGCGGAGGACAACGAGCAGTACTTC. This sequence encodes CAISGLAEDNEQYF.

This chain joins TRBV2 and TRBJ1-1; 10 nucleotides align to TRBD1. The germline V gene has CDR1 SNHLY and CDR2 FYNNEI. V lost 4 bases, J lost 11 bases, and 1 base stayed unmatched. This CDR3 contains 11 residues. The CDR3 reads CASSGGQGAFF. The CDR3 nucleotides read TGTGCCAGCAGTGGGGGACAGGGGGCTTTCTTT.

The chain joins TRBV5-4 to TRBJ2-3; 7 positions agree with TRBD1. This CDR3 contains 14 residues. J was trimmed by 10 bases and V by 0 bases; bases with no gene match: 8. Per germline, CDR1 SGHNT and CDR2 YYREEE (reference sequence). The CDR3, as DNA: TGTGCCAGCAGCTTGGACCGGACAGGAGCGGCGCAGTATTTT. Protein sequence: CASSLDRTGAAQYF.

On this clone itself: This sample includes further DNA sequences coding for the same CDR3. CDR3 DNA sequence: TGTGCCACCAGCAGAGATTTGAACACTGAAGCTTTCTTT. It translates to CATSRDLNTEAFF. The gene calls are TRBV15 and TRBJ1-1; D not resolved. The germline V gene has CDR1 LNHNV and CDR2 YYDKDF (reference sequence). There are 13 residues in the CDR3. Between the trimmed V and J ends, which lost 0 bases and 0 bases, there was a span of 2 bases. The variable domain in full, completed from reference TRBV15 and TRBJ1-1, reads DAMVIQNPRYQVTQFGKPVTLSCSQTLNHNVMYWYQQKSSQAPKLLFHYYDKDFNNEADTPDNFQSRRPNTSFCFLDIRSPGLGDTAMYLCATSRDLNTEAFFGQGTRLTVV.

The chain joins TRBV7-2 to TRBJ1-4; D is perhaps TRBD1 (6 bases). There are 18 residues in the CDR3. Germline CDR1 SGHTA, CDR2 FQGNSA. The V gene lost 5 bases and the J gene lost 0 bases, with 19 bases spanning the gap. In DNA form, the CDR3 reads TGTGCCAGCAGCCCAACAGGGCGAATTTCCGCAACTAATGAAAAACTGTTTTTT. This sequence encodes CASSPTGRISATNEKLFF.

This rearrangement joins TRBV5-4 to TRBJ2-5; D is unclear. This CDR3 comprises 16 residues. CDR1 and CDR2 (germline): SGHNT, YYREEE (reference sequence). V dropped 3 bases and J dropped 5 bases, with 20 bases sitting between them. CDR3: CASSSLGRPSRETQYF. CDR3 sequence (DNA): TGTGCCAGCAGCTCCTTGGGCAGGCCGTCCCGGGAGACCCAGTACTTC.

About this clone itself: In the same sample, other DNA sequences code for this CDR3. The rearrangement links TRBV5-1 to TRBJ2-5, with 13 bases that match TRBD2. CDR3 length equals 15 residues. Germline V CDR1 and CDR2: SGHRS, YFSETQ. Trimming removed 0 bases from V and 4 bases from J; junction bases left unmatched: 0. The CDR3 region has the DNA TGCGCCAGCAGCTTGGGACTAGCGGGGGGAGAGACCCAGTACTTC. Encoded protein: CASSLGLAGGETQYF. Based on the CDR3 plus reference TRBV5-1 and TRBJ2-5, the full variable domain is KAGVTQTPRYLIKTRGQQVTLSCSPISGHRSVSWYQQTPGQGLQFLFEYFSETQRNKGNFPGRFSGRQFSNSRSEMNVSTLELGDSALYLCASSLGLAGGETQYFGPGTRLLVL.

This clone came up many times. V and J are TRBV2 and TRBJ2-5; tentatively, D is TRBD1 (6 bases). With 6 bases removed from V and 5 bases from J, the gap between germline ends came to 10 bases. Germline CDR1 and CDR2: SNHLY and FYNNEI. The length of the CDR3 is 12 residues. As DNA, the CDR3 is TGTGCCAGCAGCGGAACAGGGGAGACCCAGTACTTC. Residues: CASSGTGETQYF.

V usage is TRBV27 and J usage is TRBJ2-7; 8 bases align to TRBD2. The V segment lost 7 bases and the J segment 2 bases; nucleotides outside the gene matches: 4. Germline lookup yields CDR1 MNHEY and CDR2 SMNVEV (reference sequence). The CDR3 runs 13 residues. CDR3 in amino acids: CASKLAGTYEQYF. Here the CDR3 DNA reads TGTGCCAGCAAATTAGCGGGGACCTACGAGCAGTACTTC.

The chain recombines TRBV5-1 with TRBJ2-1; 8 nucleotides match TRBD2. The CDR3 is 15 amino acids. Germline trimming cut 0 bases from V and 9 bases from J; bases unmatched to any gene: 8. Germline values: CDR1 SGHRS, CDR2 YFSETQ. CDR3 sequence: CASSLAVGGRTEQFF. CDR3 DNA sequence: TGCGCCAGCAGCTTGGCCGTGGGCGGGAGGACTGAGCAGTTCTTC. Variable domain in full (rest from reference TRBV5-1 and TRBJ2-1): KAGVTQTPRYLIKTRGQQVTLSCSPISGHRSVSWYQQTPGQGLQFLFEYFSETQRNKGNFPGRFSGRQFSNSRSEMNVSTLELGDSALYLCASSLAVGGRTEQFFGPGTRLTVL.

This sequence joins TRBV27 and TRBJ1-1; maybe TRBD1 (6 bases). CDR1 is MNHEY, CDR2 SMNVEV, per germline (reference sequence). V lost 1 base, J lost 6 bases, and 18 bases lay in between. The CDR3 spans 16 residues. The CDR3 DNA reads TGTGCCAGCAGTTTATGGTCGACAGGTAACCCTGCTGAAGCTTTCTTT. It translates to CASSLWSTGNPAEAFF.

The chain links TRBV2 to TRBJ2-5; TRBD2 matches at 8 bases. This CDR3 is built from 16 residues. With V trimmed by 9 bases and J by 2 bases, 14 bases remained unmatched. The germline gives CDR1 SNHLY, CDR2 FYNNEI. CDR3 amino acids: CARAPQRERLQETQYF. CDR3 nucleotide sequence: TGTGCCAGGGCGCCCCAGCGGGAGAGGCTTCAAGAGACCCAGTACTTC.

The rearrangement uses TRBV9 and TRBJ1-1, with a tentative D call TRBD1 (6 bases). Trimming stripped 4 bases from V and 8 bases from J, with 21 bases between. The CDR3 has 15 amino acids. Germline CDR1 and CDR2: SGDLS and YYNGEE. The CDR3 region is CASSQRDTRPGEAFF. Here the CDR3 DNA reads TGTGCCAGCAGCCAGAGGGACACCCGGCCGGGGGAAGCTTTCTTT.

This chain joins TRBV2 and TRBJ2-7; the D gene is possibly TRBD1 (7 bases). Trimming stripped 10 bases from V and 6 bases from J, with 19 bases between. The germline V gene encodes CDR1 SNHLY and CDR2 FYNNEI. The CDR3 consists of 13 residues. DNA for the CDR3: TGTGCCACCAAGACAGGGAGGAGGATCGAGCAGTACTTC. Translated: CATKTGRRIEQYF. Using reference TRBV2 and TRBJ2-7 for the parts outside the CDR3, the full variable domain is EPEVTQTPSHQVTQMGQEVILRCVPISNHLYFYWYRQILGQKVEFLVSFYNNEISEKSEIFDDQFSVERPDGSNFTLKIRSTKLEDSAMYFCATKTGRRIEQYFGPGTRLTVT.

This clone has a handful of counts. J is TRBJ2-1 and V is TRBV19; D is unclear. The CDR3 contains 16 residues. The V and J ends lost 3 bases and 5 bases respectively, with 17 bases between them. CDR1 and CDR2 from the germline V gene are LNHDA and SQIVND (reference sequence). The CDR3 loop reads CASSIKWLDGHNEQFF. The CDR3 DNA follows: TGTGCCAGTAGTATTAAATGGTTAGATGGTCACAATGAGCAGTTCTTC.

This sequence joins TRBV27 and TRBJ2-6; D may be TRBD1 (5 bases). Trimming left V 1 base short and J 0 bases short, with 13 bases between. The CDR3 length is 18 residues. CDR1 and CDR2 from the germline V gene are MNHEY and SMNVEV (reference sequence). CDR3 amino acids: CASSLYPMDNSGANVLTF. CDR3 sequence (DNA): TGTGCCAGCAGTTTATACCCGATGGACAACTCTGGGGCCAACGTCCTGACTTTC. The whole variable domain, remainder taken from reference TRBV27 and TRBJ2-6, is EAQVTQNPRYLITVTGKKLTVTCSQNMNHEYMSWYRQDPGLGLRQIYYSMNVEVTDKGDVPEGYKVSRKEKRNFPLILESPSPNQTSLYFCASSLYPMDNSGANVLTFGAGSRLTVL.

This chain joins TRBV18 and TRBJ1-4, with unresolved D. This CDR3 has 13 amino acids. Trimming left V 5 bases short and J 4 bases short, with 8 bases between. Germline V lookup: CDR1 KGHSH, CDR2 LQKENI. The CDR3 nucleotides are TGTGCCAGCTCAGCGGACGGTAATGAAAAACTGTTTTTT. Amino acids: CASSADGNEKLFF.